A selection of T cell receptor beta chains follows, all from one sample in a study of CD8 T cells in ankylosing spondylitis. One entry per CDR3 protein, called by TCRdb with MiXCR from the 5' RACE reads. The sample yields a few hundred thousand distinct CDR3 sequences, approximately 20% seen once. The material sequenced was blood, either unsorted or a sorted T cell fraction (not recorded which). The receptor set was obtained from a male donor with ankylosing spondylitis. Both conserved end residues are part of each CDR3. D genes are given only for firm matches. Clone size is not always given. Where it is, it says once, few, many or a class for expanded clones.

>.|TRBJ2-7|TRBV6-1|few
CAVTDGDWYEQYF
TGTGCCGTCACCGACGGGGATTGGTACGAGCAGTACTTC
>.|TRBJ2-4|TRBV11-2|.
CASSPGSEGIQYF
TGTGCCAGCAGCCCCGGGTCCGAGGGCATTCAGTACTTC
>.|TRBJ2-3|TRBV5-1|few
CASSLEELSRTQYF
TGCGCCAGCAGCTTGGAGGAATTGAGTCGTACGCAGTATTTT
>.|TRBJ2-3|TRBV15|.
CATSGGFSGNTDTQYF
TGTGCCACCAGCGGGGGATTTAGCGGTAACACAGATACGCAGTATTTT
>TRBD1|TRBJ1-4|TRBV18|few
CASSPGRQGSNEKLFF
TGTGCCAGCTCACCAGGGCGACAGGGGAGTAATGAAAAACTGTTTTTT
>.|TRBJ1-4|TRBV7-3|many
CASSLGRGEKLFF
TGTGCCAGCAGCTTGGGACGTGGCGAAAAACTGTTTTTT
>.|TRBJ1-6|TRBV6-2/TRBV6-3|.
CASEGPMNSPLHF
TGTGCCAGCGAGGGACCGATGAATTCACCCCTCCACTTT
>.|TRBJ2-2|TRBV6-5|few
CASSYSRDINTGELFF
TGTGCCAGCAGTTACTCGCGGGACATAAACACCGGGGAGCTGTTTTTT
>.|TRBJ2-3|TRBV6-2/TRBV6-3|many
CASSFSGGGSADTQYF
TGTGCCAGCAGTTTTTCCGGGGGCGGGAGCGCAGATACGCAGTATTTT
>.|TRBJ2-7|TRBV10-3|few
CAISANDGEQYF
TGTGCCATCAGCGCGAATGACGGCGAGCAGTACTTC
>TRBD1|TRBJ2-1|TRBV20-1|few
CSARQGAPNEQFF
TGCAGTGCTAGACAGGGGGCGCCCAATGAGCAGTTCTTC
>.|TRBJ1-5|TRBV5-1|.
CASSPPGHEYNQPQHF
TGCGCCAGCAGCCCGCCGGGCCACGAATACAATCAGCCCCAGCATTTT
>.|TRBJ1-6|TRBV7-6|.
CASSFSFVGPLHF
TGTGCCAGCAGTTTCTCTTTCGTGGGACCCCTCCACTTT
>TRBD1|TRBJ1-6|TRBV7-6|.
CASSLAGDRDSPLHF
TGTGCCAGCAGCTTAGCGGGGGACAGGGATTCACCCCTCCACTTT
>TRBD2|TRBJ2-1|TRBV5-5|.
CASSISGNSYNEQFF
TGTGCCAGCAGCATTAGCGGGAACTCCTACAATGAGCAGTTCTTC
>.|TRBJ2-3|TRBV5-1|.
CASSLTGTSTDTQYF
TGCGCCAGCAGCTTAACCGGGACTAGCACAGATACGCAGTATTTT
>TRBD1|TRBJ2-7|TRBV12-3/TRBV12-4|many
CASSADRDFYEQYF
TGTGCCAGCAGTGCGGACAGGGACTTTTACGAGCAGTACTTC
>.|TRBJ2-5|TRBV15|.
CATSRDQGTQETQYF
TGTGCCACCAGCAGAGATCAGGGGACTCAAGAGACCCAGTACTTC
>TRBD2|TRBJ2-3|TRBV10-3|few
CAISESRASGSTDTQYF
TGTGCCATCAGTGAGTCCCGTGCTAGCGGGAGCACAGATACGCAGTATTTT
>.|TRBJ2-6|TRBV5-1|.
CASSLAVLSGSGANVLTF
TGCGCCAGCAGCTTGGCCGTGCTTTCGGGGTCTGGGGCCAACGTCCTGACTTTC
>.|TRBJ2-3|TRBV29-1|.
CSASFAAGDTQYF
TGCAGCGCCTCTTTCGCAGCCGGGGATACGCAGTATTTT
>.|TRBJ2-3|TRBV19|.
CASSGGNTDTQYF
TGTGCCAGTAGTGGCGGGAACACAGATACGCAGTATTTT
>TRBD2|TRBJ2-1|TRBV18|.
CASSQGLAGGSDEQFF
TGTGCCAGCTCACAGGGACTAGCGGGAGGTAGTGATGAGCAGTTCTTC
>.|TRBJ1-2|TRBV7-8|many
CASSLVMGTYGYTF
TGTGCCAGCAGCTTAGTTATGGGGACCTATGGCTACACCTTC
>TRBD2|TRBJ2-1|TRBV6-1|few
CASSHRRGTSGIYNEQFF
TGTGCCAGCAGCCACCGGAGGGGGACTAGCGGGATATACAATGAGCAGTTCTTC
>.|TRBJ2-1|TRBV5-1|.
CASSFGRGMGEEQFF
TGCGCCAGCAGCTTTGGTCGCGGGATGGGAGAAGAGCAGTTCTTC
>.|TRBJ2-2|TRBV5-6|few
CASSWEANTGELFF
TGTGCCAGCAGCTGGGAGGCGAACACCGGGGAGCTGTTTTTT
>.|TRBJ1-1|TRBV18|.
CASSPRHGLNTEAFF
TGTGCCAGCTCACCCCGACACGGGCTAAACACTGAAGCTTTCTTT
>TRBD2|TRBJ2-7|TRBV5-1|.
CASSFSGISSYEQYF
TGCGCCAGCAGCTTTAGCGGGATTAGCTCCTACGAGCAGTACTTC
>.|TRBJ2-5|TRBV5-6|many
CASSLNRRETQYF
TGTGCCAGCAGCTTGAACAGGAGAGAGACCCAGTACTTC
>.|TRBJ2-1|TRBV7-2|few
CASSLDTARNEQFF
TGTGCCAGCAGCTTAGATACAGCCCGAAATGAGCAGTTCTTC
>TRBD1|TRBJ1-1|TRBV3-1|few
CASSLGWDRPEAFF
TGTGCCAGCAGCCTGGGTTGGGACAGGCCTGAAGCTTTCTTT
>.|TRBJ1-1|TRBV20-1|few
CSAQEGGVRLTEAFF
TGCAGTGCCCAAGAGGGGGGGGTCCGGCTCACTGAAGCTTTCTTT
>.|TRBJ2-3|TRBV6-5|.
CASSYRRGAVDTDTQYF
TGTGCCAGCAGTTACCGCCGGGGGGCGGTCGACACAGATACGCAGTATTTT
>TRBD2|TRBJ2-1|TRBV24-1|.
CATSDLAGGFSPYNEQFF
TGTGCCACCAGTGATTTAGCGGGAGGGTTTAGTCCCTACAATGAGCAGTTCTTC
>.|TRBJ2-7|TRBV25-1|.
CASSEGRGNYEQYF
TGTGCCAGCAGTGAGGGCAGGGGAAACTACGAGCAGTACTTC
>.|TRBJ2-7|TRBV5-1|few
CASSLVYGTDSYEQYF
TGCGCCAGCAGCTTGGTTTATGGGACGGACTCCTACGAGCAGTACTTC
>.|TRBJ1-3|TRBV5-1|few
CASSPGGRPGAGDTIYF
TGCGCCAGCAGCCCAGGCGGCAGGCCAGGTGCCGGAGACACCATATATTTT
>.|TRBJ1-4|TRBV18|.
CASSPPDGGVTNEKLFF
TGTGCCAGCTCACCACCCGATGGGGGAGTGACTAATGAAAAACTGTTTTTT
>.|TRBJ2-5|TRBV24-1|.
CATSDSPGAHPQETQYF
TGTGCCACCAGTGATTCGCCAGGGGCCCACCCACAAGAGACCCAGTACTTC
>.|TRBJ1-2|TRBV4-1|.
CASSQPLRDYGYTF
TGCGCCAGCAGCCAACCCCTGCGGGACTATGGCTACACCTTC
>.|TRBJ1-4|TRBV9|few
CASSVDEKLFF
TGTGCCAGCAGCGTAGACGAAAAACTGTTTTTT
>TRBD1|TRBJ1-2|TRBV20-1|.
CSARDTGDGYGYTF
TGCAGTGCTAGAGATACAGGGGACGGATATGGCTACACCTTC
>.|TRBJ2-2|TRBV5-1|few
CASSFLGDGELFF
TGCGCCAGCAGCTTTTTGGGGGACGGGGAGCTGTTTTTT
>.|TRBJ1-4|TRBV4-1|.
CASSQDLARINEKLFF
TGCGCCAGCAGCCAAGATCTTGCCAGGATTAATGAAAAACTGTTTTTT
>TRBD1|TRBJ2-3|TRBV5-6|.
CASSSGQGRRDTQYF
TGTGCCAGCAGCTCAGGACAGGGACGGAGGGATACGCAGTATTTT
>.|TRBJ2-1|TRBV29-1|.
CSGALDHEQFF
TGCAGCGGTGCGCTAGACCATGAGCAGTTCTTC
>TRBD1|TRBJ2-7|TRBV14|.
CASSPTGGKREQYF
TGTGCCAGCAGCCCGACAGGGGGAAAGAGAGAGCAGTACTTC